Listed below are T cell receptor beta chains from one sample, sequenced in a study of blood T cells in healthy people across ages. One entry per CDR3 protein results from TCRdb running MiXCR on the 5' RACE reads. This table has about 2 million distinct CDR3 sequences, 40% to 55% appearing once. The specimen sequenced was blood. Source of these receptors: a woman aged 40 to 50 in good health. Each CDR3 is given with its conserved first and last residue. The order of the fields is V gene, CDR3 protein.

TRBV7-9 | CSSSLVLDTQYF
TRBV4-1 | CASSQASGGARTDTQYF
TRBV7-2 | CASSHYRGSPDTQYF
TRBV11-2 | CASRGINLHEQFF
TRBV27 | CASSLSRWDYEQYF
TRBV7-2 | CASTLAGGRYNGELFF
TRBV6-2/TRBV6-3 | CASSYLAGGLSTDTQYF
TRBV18 | CASSPGTGYSEQFF
TRBV20-1 | CSARDHGPRRDQPQHF
TRBV2 | CASSMKPGETQYF
TRBV6-6 | CASRNWDRGPTDTQYF
TRBV4-3 | CASSPGQGQLYTQYF
TRBV7-8 | CASSLLLGRATTSTDTQYF
TRBV7-2 | CASSFSSPTTNEKLFF
TRBV14 | CASSQWLEAPTQYF
TRBV7-6 | CASSLWTPTLAGGDNEQFF
TRBV11-2 | CASSPSVGLSSGANVLTF
TRBV9 | CASTRGGLYGYTF
TRBV20-1 | CSARDQTAGVVTDTQYF
TRBV12-3/TRBV12-4 | CASTKRGIAGDYEQYF
TRBV9 | CASSTPGIRDREYGYTF
TRBV7-3 | CASSLTGQGTKNIQYF
TRBV29-1 | CSVEETQFSIGREQYF
TRBV20-1 | CSALPPGTGIYDNIQYF
TRBV4-3 | CASSQGTGLAINIQYF
TRBV29-1 | CSVEGAKDGAYEQYF
TRBV4-2 | CASSQLLAGTDTQYF
TRBV2 | CASSRPRAPNSYNEQYF
TRBV20-1 | CSALAGGRPYEQYF
TRBV29-1 | CSVESDNPKNIQYF
TRBV5-5 | CASSQGAGRPPLHF
TRBV28 | CASREEGQPQHF